A single sample is the source of the 17 T cell receptor beta chains below, sequenced in a study of blood T cell repertoires in COVID-19. The repertoire was sequenced with immunoSEQ multiplex PCR; TCRdb's copy has only in-frame clones and lacks some. The sample has around 210,000 clones, around nine tenths seen once. The sequenced sample was peripheral blood. All receptors derive from a middle-aged man with COVID-19, enrolled during active disease.

The chain joins TRBV6-1 to TRBJ2-5; 7 bases map to TRBD1. The CDR3 is made up of 15 amino acids. Germline V gene data show CDR1 as MNHNS and CDR2 as SASEGT. The ends lost 3 bases at V and 1 base at J; junction bases unmatched: 5. The CDR3 nucleotides read TGTGCCAGCAGTGACCGGGACAGCAGCCAAGAGACCCAGTACTTC. As protein: CASSDRDSSQETQYF.

This clone appeared a single time. The chain links TRBV5-1 to TRBJ2-3; 10 bases map to TRBD2. V was pared by 4 bases and J by 2 bases, with 7 bases of the junction left unmatched. The CDR3 totals 16 residues. Germline V gives CDR1 SGHRS, CDR2 YFSETQ. The CDR3 region is CASSPGTSGDTDTQYF. CDR3 nucleotide sequence: TGCGCCAGCAGCCCCGGCACTAGCGGGGACACAGATACGCAGTATTTT.

The chain has TRBV7-6 and TRBJ2-7; TRBD2 matches at 11 bases. The CDR3 length is 16 residues. The germline gives CDR1 SGHVS, CDR2 FNYEAQ. Trimming cost V 3 bases and J 2 bases; bases outside gene matches: 6. The CDR3 protein is CASSLGTSGSPYEQYF. CDR3 nucleotides: TGTGCCAGCAGCTTGGGAACTAGCGGGAGTCCCTACGAGCAGTACTTC. The full variable domain, rest sourced from reference TRBV7-6 and TRBJ2-7, is GAGVSQSPRYKVTKRGQDVALRCDPISGHVSLYWYRQALGQGPEFLTYFNYEAQQDKSGLPNDRFSAERPEGSISTLTIQRTEQRDSAMYRCASSLGTSGSPYEQYFGPGTRLTVT.

This clone was detected only a few times. V gene TRBV5-5 combines with J gene TRBJ2-7, with unresolved D. Germline V CDR1 and CDR2: SGHKS, YYEKEE (reference sequence). Trimming cost V 1 base and J 3 bases, with 11 bases left between them. The CDR3 runs to 14 residues. The CDR3 protein is CASSLLRSNYEQYF. The DNA for the CDR3 is TGTGCCAGCAGCTTGCTCCGGTCAAACTACGAGCAGTACTTC. The complete variable domain, with remaining parts taken from reference TRBV5-5 and TRBJ2-7, reads DAGVTQSPTHLIKTRGQQVTLRCSPISGHKSVSWYQQVLGQGPQFIFQYYEKEERGRGNFPDRFSARQFPNYSSELNVNALLLGDSALYLCASSLLRSNYEQYFGPGTRLTVT.

In nucleotides, the CDR3 is TGTGCCACCAGCAGATCAGGGGCCGGCTCTGGGGCCAACGTCCTGACTTTC. Protein sequence: CATSRSGAGSGANVLTF. This sequence joins TRBV15 and TRBJ2-6; perhaps TRBD1 as D (6 bases). This CDR3 spans 17 amino acids. CDR1 and CDR2 (germline): LNHNV, YYDKDF (reference sequence). V was pared by 2 bases and J by 0 bases, with 11 bases between.

This clone has only one observation. The rearrangement links TRBV6-6 to TRBJ1-6; D ambiguous. V lost 6 bases to trimming and J lost 7 bases, with 13 bases between them. Germline loops: CDR1 MNHNY, CDR2 SVGAGI (reference sequence). CDR3 length: 14 residues. The CDR3 DNA is TGTGCCAGCAGCCCTGCGGGAGAAAATTCACCCCTCCACTTT. It specifies CASSPAGENSPLHF.

This clone was seen more than once but under ten times. This sequence joins TRBV24-1 and TRBJ2-5; TRBD1 matches at 10 bases. Per germline, CDR1 KGHDR and CDR2 SFDVKD. There are 16 residues in the CDR3. Trimming removed 2 bases from V and 6 bases from J; junction bases left unmatched: 8. Here the CDR3 DNA reads TGTGCCACCAGTGATTCGACAGGGGGCACTGCGAAGACCCAGTACTTC. Residues: CATSDSTGGTAKTQYF.

The V gene is TRBV7-7, the J gene TRBJ1-5, with TRBD1 identical over 9 bases. This CDR3 has 17 amino acids. Trimming cost V 5 bases and J 2 bases; bases outside gene matches: 10. Germline-derived CDR1 and CDR2 are SSHAT and FNYEAQ (reference sequence). The CDR3 coding sequence is TGTGCCAGCAGCCTACCTAACAGGGGGCCAGGCAATCAGCCCCAGCATTTT. Translated: CASSLPNRGPGNQPQHF.

V is TRBV9 and J is TRBJ2-2; D possibly corresponds to TRBD2 (5 bases). Looked up from germline, CDR1 is SGDLS and CDR2 is YYNGEE. This CDR3 has 15 residues. The V gene lost 3 bases and the J gene lost 1 base, with 10 bases spanning the gap. CDR3 DNA: TGTGCCAGCAGCGGGCCGGACTTGAACACCGGGGAGCTGTTTTTT. Its protein product is CASSGPDLNTGELFF.

V gene TRBV5-1 combines with J gene TRBJ2-1; D is perhaps TRBD2 (5 bases). This CDR3 is built from 16 residues. V was pared by 0 bases and J by 5 bases, with 15 bases between. Per germline, CDR1 SGHRS and CDR2 YFSETQ. The CDR3 region is CASSLAGVLANNEQFF. The DNA of the CDR3 is TGCGCCAGCAGCTTGGCCGGGGTTCTGGCTAACAATGAGCAGTTCTTC. Combining the CDR3 with reference TRBV5-1 and TRBJ2-1 gives the whole variable domain KAGVTQTPRYLIKTRGQQVTLSCSPISGHRSVSWYQQTPGQGLQFLFEYFSETQRNKGNFPGRFSGRQFSNSRSEMNVSTLELGDSALYLCASSLAGVLANNEQFFGPGTRLTVL.

This chain joins TRBV7-9 and TRBJ1-2; no definite D call. The CDR3 has 13 residues. Per the germline V gene, CDR1 is SEHNR and CDR2 is FQNEAQ (reference sequence). V dropped 6 bases and J dropped 5 bases, with 13 bases sitting between them. In nucleotides, the CDR3 is TGTGCCAGCAGTCAAGAGCCCAAATATGGCTACACCTTC. This gives the protein CASSQEPKYGYTF.

V is TRBV18 and J is TRBJ1-1; D ambiguous. V lost 0 bases, J lost 4 bases, and 6 bases lay in between. There are 13 residues in the CDR3. Germline V gives CDR1 KGHSH, CDR2 LQKENI. CDR3 in amino acids: CASSPPPITEAFF. In nucleotides, the CDR3 is TGTGCCAGCTCACCACCCCCTATCACTGAAGCTTTCTTT.

The chain joins TRBV19 to TRBJ2-7, with TRBD1 matching over 8 bases. With V trimmed by 5 bases and J by 5 bases, 14 bases remained unmatched. CDR3 length: 16 amino acids. Germline lookup yields CDR1 LNHDA and CDR2 SQIVND (reference sequence). CDR3 in amino acids: CASSPDQGQGRDEQYF. CDR3 in DNA: TGTGCCAGTAGTCCAGACCAAGGACAGGGCAGGGACGAGCAGTACTTC.

The genes are TRBV7-3 and TRBJ2-1; maybe TRBD2 (5 bases). There are 16 residues in the CDR3. The V end lost 1 base, the J end lost 7 bases, and 17 bases lay between the germline ends. Per the germline V gene, CDR1 is SGHTA and CDR2 is FQGTGA. CDR3 nucleotide sequence: TGTGCCAGCAGCTTAATCAGCGGTCCCGGGGAAAATGAGCAGTTCTTC. Amino acids: CASSLISGPGENEQFF.

The rearrangement uses TRBV7-9 and TRBJ2-5, with 12 nucleotides matching TRBD1. Germline values: CDR1 SEHNR, CDR2 FQNEAQ (reference sequence). V lost 4 bases to trimming and J lost 1 base; unmatched junction nucleotides: 7. The CDR3 is 17 residues long. CDR3 in amino acids: CASSSKGTGGTQETQYF. In nucleotides, the CDR3 is TGTGCCAGCAGCTCTAAGGGGACAGGGGGCACCCAAGAGACCCAGTACTTC.

J is TRBJ1-1 and V is TRBV12-5; D not resolved. This CDR3 is built from 13 residues. Germline assignment: CDR1 LGHNT and CDR2 FRNRAP. V lost 2 bases and J lost 1, with 5 bases in between. Here the CDR3 DNA reads TGTGCTAGTGGTTTGAAGCCGAACACTGAAGCTTTCTTT. It is translated as CASGLKPNTEAFF.

The gene calls are TRBV19 and TRBJ1-3; 7 bases are a match to TRBD1. With V trimmed by 4 bases and J by 4 bases, 7 bases remained unmatched. This CDR3 is built from 15 residues. The germline V gene has CDR1 LNHDA and CDR2 SQIVND (reference sequence). DNA of the CDR3: TGTGCCAGTAGTACCCCACAGGGGACGGGAAACACCATATATTTT. This translates into CASSTPQGTGNTIYF. Variable domain in full (rest from reference TRBV19 and TRBJ1-3): DGGITQSPKYLFRKEGQNVTLSCEQNLNHDAMYWYRQDPGQGLRLIYYSQIVNDFQKGDIAEGYSVSREKKESFPLTVTSAQKNPTAFYLCASSTPQGTGNTIYFGEGSWLTVV.